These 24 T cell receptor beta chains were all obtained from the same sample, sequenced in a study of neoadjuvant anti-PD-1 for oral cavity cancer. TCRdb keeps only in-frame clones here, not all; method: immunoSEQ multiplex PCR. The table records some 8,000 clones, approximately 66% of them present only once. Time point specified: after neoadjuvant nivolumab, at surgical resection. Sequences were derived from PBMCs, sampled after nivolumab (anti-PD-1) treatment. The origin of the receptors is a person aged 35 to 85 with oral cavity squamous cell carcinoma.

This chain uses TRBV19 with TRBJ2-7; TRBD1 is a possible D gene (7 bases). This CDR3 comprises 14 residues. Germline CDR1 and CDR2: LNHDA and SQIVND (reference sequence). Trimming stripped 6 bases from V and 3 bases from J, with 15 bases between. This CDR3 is CASRGRGDLYEQYF. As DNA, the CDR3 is TGTGCCAGTAGGGGCAGGGGGGACCTCTACGAGCAGTACTTC.

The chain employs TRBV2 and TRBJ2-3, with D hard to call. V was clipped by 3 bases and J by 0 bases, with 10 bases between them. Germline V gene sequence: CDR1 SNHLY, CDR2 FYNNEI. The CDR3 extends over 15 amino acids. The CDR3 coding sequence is TGTGCCAGCAGTGATGGTGGGTCTAGCACAGATACGCAGTATTTT. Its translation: CASSDGGSSTDTQYF.

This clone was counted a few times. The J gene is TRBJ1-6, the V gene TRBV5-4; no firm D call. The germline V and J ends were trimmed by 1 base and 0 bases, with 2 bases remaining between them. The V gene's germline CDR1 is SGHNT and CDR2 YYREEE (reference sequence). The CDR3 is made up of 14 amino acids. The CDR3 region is CASSLSSYNSPLHF. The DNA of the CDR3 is TGTGCCAGCAGCTTGAGCTCCTATAATTCACCCCTCCACTTT.

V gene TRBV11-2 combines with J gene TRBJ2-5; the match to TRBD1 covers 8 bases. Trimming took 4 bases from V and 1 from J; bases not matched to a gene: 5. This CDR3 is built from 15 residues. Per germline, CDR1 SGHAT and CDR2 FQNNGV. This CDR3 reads CASSSETGVQETQYF. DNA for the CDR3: TGTGCCAGCAGCTCGGAGACAGGGGTCCAAGAGACCCAGTACTTC.

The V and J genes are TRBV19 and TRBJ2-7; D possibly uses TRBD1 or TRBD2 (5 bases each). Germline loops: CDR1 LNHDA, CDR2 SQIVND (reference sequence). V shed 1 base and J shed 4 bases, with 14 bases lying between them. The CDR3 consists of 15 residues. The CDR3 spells CASSIGGGRAYEQYF. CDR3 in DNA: TGTGCCAGTAGTATAGGTGGGGGAAGGGCGTACGAGCAGTACTTC.

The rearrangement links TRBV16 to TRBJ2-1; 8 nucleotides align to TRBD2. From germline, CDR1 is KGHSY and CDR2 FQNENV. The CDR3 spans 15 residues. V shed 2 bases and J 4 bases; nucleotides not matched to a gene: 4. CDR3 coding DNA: TGTGCCAGCAGCCAAGGCGGGGGGCCTTACAATGAGCAGTTCTTC. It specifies CASSQGGGPYNEQFF.

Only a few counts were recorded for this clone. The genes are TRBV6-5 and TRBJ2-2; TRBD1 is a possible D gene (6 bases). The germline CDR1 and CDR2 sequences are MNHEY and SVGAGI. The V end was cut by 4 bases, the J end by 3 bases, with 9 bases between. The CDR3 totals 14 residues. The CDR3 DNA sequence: TGTGCCAGCAGTTCCGCAGGGGACACCGGGGAGCTGTTTTTT. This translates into CASSSAGDTGELFF.

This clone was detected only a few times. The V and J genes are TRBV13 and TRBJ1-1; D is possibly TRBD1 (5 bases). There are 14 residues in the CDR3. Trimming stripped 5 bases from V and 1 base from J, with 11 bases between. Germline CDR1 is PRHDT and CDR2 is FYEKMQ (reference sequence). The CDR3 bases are TGTGCCAGCAGCGCCCAGACAGAGAACACTGAAGCTTTCTTT. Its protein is CASSAQTENTEAFF.

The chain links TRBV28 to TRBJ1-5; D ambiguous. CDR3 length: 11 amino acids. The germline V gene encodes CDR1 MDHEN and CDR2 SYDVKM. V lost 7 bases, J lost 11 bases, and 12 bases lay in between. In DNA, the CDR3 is TGTGCCAGCAATGGGGATTTGGCCCAGCATTTT. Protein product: CASNGDLAQHF.

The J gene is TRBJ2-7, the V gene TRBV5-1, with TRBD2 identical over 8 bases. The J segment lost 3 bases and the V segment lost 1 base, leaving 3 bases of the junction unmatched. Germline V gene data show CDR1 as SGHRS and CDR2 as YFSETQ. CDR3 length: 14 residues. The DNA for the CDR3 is TGCGCCAGCAGCTTGTATGCGGGGGGCTACGAGCAGTACTTC. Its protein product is CASSLYAGGYEQYF. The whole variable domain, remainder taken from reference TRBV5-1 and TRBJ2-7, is KAGVTQTPRYLIKTRGQQVTLSCSPISGHRSVSWYQQTPGQGLQFLFEYFSETQRNKGNFPGRFSGRQFSNSRSEMNVSTLELGDSALYLCASSLYAGGYEQYFGPGTRLTVT.

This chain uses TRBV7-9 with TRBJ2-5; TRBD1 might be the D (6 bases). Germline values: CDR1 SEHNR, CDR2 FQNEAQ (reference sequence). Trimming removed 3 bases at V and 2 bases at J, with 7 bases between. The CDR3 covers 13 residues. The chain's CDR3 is CASSFGQQETQYF. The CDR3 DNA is TGTGCCAGCAGCTTCGGACAGCAAGAGACCCAGTACTTC. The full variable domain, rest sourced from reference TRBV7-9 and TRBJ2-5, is DTGVSQNPRHKITKRGQNVTFRCDPISEHNRLYWYRQTLGQGPEFLTYFQNEAQLEKSRLLSDRFSAERPKGSFSTLEIQRTEQGDSAMYLCASSFGQQETQYFGPGTRLLVL.

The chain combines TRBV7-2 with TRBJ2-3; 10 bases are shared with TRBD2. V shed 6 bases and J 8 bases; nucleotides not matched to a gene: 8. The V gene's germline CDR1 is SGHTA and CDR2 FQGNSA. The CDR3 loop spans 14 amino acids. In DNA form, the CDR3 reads TGTGCCAGCAGTTTCGACAGCGGGGGGGGTACGCAGTATTTT. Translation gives CASSFDSGGGTQYF.

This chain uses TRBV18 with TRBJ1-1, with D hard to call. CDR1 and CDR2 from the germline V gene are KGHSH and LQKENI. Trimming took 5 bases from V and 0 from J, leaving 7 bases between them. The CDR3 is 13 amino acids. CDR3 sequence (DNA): TGTGCCAGCTCAACAGAGATGAACACTGAAGCTTTCTTT. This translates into CASSTEMNTEAFF.

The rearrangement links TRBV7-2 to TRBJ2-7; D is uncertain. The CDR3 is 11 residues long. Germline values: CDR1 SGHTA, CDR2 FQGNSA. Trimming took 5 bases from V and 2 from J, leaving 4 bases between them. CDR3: CASSPAYEQYF. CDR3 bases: TGTGCCAGCAGCCCAGCCTACGAGCAGTACTTC.

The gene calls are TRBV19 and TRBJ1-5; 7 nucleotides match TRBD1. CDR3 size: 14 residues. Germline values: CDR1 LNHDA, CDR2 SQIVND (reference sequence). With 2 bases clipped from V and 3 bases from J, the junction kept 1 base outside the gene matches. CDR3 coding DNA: TGTGCCAGTAGTATACAGGGGGACAATCAGCCCCAGCATTTT. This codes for CASSIQGDNQPQHF.

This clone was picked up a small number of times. The DNA for the CDR3 is TGTGCCAGCAGCCCTCGTGCGGGGGACGGAAACATTCAGTACTTC. It encodes CASSPRAGDGNIQYF. V is TRBV7-2 and J is TRBJ2-4; TRBD2 aligns across 7 bases. The CDR3 is 15 amino acids. Germline CDR1 and CDR2: SGHTA and FQGNSA. V lost 5 bases, J lost 6 bases, and 10 bases stayed unmatched.

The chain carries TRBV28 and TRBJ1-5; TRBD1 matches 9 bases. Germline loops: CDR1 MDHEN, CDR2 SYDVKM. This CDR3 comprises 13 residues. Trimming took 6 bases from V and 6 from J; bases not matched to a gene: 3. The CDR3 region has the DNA TGTGCCAGCAGGGGGACAGGGATTCAGCCCCAGCATTTT. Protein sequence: CASRGTGIQPQHF.

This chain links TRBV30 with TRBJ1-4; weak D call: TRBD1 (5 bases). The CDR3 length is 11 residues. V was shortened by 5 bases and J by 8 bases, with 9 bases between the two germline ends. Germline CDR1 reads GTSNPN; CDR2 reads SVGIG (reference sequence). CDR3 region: CAWERGEKLFF. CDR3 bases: TGTGCCTGGGAGAGGGGAGAAAAACTGTTTTTT.

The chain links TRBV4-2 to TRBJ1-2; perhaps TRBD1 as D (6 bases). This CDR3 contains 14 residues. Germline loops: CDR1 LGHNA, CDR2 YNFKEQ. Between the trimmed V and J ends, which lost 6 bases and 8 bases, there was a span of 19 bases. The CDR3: CASSREGGLKGYTF. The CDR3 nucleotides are TGTGCCAGCAGTCGAGAGGGGGGTCTTAAGGGCTACACCTTC.

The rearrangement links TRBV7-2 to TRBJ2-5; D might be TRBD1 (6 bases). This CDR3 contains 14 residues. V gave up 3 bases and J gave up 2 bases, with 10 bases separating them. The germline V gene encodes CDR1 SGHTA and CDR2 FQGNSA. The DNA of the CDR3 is TGTGCCAGCAGCTTGTCGACAGGTCAAGAGACCCAGTACTTC. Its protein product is CASSLSTGQETQYF.

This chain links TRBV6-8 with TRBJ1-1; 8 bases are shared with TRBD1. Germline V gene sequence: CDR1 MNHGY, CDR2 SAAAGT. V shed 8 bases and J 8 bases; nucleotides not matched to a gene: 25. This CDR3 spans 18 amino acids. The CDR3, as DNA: TGTGCCAGCCTATTCCTTATTGAGACAGGGGTGGGGGACAGGGAAGCTTTCTTT. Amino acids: CASLFLIETGVGDREAFF.

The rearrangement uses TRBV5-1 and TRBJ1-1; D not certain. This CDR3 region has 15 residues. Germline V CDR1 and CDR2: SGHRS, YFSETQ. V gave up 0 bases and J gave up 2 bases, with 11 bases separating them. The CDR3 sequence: CASSLEATINTEAFF. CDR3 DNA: TGCGCCAGCAGCTTGGAGGCGACAATTAACACTGAAGCTTTCTTT.

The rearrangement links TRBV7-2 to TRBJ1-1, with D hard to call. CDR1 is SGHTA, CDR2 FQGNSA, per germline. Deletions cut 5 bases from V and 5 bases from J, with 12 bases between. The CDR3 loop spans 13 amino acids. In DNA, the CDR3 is TGTGCCAGCAGCCTGCAGCGGGGAACTGAAGCTTTCTTT. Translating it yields CASSLQRGTEAFF.

DNA for the CDR3: TGTGCCTCAGATGGGCCCTCTCGGACAGATACGCAGTATTTT. Its translation is CASDGPSRTDTQYF. The rearrangement uses TRBV30 and TRBJ2-3; D unclear. The CDR3 totals 14 residues. With 7 bases removed from V and 3 bases from J, the gap between germline ends came to 17 bases. In germline, CDR1 is GTSNPN, CDR2 SVGIG (reference sequence).